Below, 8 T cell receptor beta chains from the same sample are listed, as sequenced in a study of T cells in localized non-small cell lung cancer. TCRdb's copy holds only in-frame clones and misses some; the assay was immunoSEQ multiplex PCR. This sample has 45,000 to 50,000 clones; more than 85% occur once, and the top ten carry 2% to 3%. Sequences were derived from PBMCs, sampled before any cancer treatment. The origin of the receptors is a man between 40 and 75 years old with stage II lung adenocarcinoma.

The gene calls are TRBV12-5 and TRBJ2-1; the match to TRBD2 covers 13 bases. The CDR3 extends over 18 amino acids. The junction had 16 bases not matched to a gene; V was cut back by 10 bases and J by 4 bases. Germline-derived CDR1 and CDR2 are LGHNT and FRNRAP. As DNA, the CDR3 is TGTGCTACCCGAACCGGGACTAGCGGGGTTGAAACTTACAATGAGCAGTTCTTC. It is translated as CATRTGTSGVETYNEQFF.

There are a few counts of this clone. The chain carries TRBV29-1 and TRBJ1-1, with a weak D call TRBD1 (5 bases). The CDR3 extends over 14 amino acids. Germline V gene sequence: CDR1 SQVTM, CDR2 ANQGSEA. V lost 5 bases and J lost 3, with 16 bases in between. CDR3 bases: TGCAGCGTTATAGTAGACGGAGGGGACACTGAAGCTTTCTTT. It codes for CSVIVDGGDTEAFF.

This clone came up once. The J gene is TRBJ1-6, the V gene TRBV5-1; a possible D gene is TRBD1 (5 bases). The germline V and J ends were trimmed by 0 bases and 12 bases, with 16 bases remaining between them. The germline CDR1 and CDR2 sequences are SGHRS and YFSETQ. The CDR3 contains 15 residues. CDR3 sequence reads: CASSLGQMGGGPLHF. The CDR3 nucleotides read TGCGCCAGCAGCTTGGGACAAATGGGGGGTGGACCCCTCCACTTT.

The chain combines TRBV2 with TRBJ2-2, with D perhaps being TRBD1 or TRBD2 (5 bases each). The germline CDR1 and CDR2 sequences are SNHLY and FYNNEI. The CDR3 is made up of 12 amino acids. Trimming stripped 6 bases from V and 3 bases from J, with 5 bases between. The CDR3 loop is CASRGDTGELFF. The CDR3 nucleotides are TGTGCCAGCAGGGGGGACACCGGGGAGCTGTTTTTT.

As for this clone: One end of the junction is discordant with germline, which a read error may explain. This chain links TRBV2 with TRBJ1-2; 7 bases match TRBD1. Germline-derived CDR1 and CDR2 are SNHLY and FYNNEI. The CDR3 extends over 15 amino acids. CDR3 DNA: TGTGCCAGCAGCGAAGGCGACAGGGCTCACTATGGCTACACCTTC. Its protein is CASSEGDRAHYGYTF.

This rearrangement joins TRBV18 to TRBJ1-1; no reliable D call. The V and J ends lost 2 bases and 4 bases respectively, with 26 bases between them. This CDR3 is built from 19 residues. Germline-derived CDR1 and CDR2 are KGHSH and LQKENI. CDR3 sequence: CASSPRTADLGVVSTEAFF. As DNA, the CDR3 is TGTGCCAGCTCACCAAGAACGGCAGACCTTGGGGTGGTGAGCACTGAAGCTTTCTTT.

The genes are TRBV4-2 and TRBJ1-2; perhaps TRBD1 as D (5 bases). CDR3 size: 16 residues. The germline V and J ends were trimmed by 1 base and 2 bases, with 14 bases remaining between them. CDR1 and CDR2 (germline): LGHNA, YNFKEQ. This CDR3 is CASSQGGADENYGYTF. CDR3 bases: TGTGCCAGCAGCCAAGGAGGGGCAGACGAGAACTATGGCTACACCTTC.

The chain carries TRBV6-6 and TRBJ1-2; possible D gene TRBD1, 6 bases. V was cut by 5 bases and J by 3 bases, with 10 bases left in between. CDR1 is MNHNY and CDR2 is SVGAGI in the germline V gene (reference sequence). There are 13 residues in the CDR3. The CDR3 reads CASSQQGHYGYTF. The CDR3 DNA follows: TGTGCCAGCAGTCAACAGGGTCACTATGGCTACACCTTC.